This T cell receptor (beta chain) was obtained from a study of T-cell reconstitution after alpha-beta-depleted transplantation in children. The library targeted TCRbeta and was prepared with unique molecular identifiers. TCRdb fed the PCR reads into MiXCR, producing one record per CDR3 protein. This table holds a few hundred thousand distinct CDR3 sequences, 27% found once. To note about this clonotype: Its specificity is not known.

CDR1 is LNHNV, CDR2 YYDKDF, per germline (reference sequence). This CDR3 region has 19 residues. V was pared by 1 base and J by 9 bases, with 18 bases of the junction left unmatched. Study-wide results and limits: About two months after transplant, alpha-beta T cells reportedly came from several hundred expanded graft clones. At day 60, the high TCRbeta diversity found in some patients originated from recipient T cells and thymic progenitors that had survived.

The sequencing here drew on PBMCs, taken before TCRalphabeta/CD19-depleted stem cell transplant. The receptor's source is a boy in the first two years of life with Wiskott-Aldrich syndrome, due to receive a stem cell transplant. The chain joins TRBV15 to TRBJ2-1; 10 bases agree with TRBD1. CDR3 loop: CATSRAKIGQGVVAGEQFF. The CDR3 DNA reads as TGTGCCACCAGCAGAGCCAAGATAGGACAGGGGGTTGTAGCGGGTGAGCAGTTCTTC.